A single sample is the source of the 3 T cell receptor beta chains below, sequenced in a study of T cells in Graves' hyperthyroidism and ophthalmopathy. Regions amplified from RNA transcripts were the TCR beta CDR3 regions. HTBI primers were the set used in a first-round RT-PCR of the TCR CDR3. MiXCR was run by TCRdb on the multiplex PCR reads, yielding one entry per CDR3 protein. The sample holds some 250,000 distinct CDR3 sequences; less than 15% are singletons and the top ten take roughly 13%. Specimen: blood. Source of these receptors: a woman aged 40 to 50 with Graves' hyperthyroidism that later progressed to Graves' ophthalmopathy.

The V gene is TRBV29-1, the J gene TRBJ2-1, with TRBD2 identical over 8 bases. Germline assignment: CDR1 SQVTM and CDR2 ANQGSEA. Losses at the gene ends were 1 base for V and 0 bases for J; bases not matched to a gene: 5. The CDR3 has 16 amino acids. CDR3 residues: CSVEGLGGGSYNEQFF. As DNA, the CDR3 is TGCAGCGTTGAAGGTCTCGGGGGGGGCTCCTACAATGAGCAGTTCTTC.

As regards this clonotype: Mismatch with germline at one junction end may stem from a read error. This sequence joins TRBV5-1 and TRBJ1-5; a weak D match, TRBD1 (5 bases). Germline assignment: CDR1 SGHRS and CDR2 YFSETQ. The CDR3 totals 15 residues. CDR3 loop: CASSLLGGFNQLQHF. The CDR3 coding sequence is TGCGCCAGCAGCTTGTTGGGGGGGTTCAATCAGCTCCAGCATTTT.

Concerning this clonotype itself: It may be a read error: a sequence one base away is much more abundant. The chain employs TRBV5-8 and TRBJ2-1; D remains unclear. Per the germline V gene, CDR1 is SGHTS and CDR2 is YDEGEE. This CDR3 has 12 residues. CDR3 in amino acids: CASSFPYNKQFF. The CDR3 DNA sequence: TGTGCCAGCAGCTTTCCCTACAATAAGCAGTTCTTC.